This T cell receptor (beta chain) comes out of a study of Ad26.COV2.S vaccination and SARS-CoV-2 variants. Whole-study results and caveats: Using TCR breadth and depth analyses may have led to underestimated total T cell responses. Spike-specific CD8+ and CD4+ T cell responses reportedly showed substantial breadth after vaccination.

Described treatment: 15 to 20 received Ad26.COV2.S at low or high dose, single or two shots; about 5 received placebo; per-sample allocation not given. At day 63 after the first vaccine or placebo injection, samples were drawn. To note about this clone: Its antigen is unidentified.

Germline CDR1 reads SGHTA; CDR2 reads FQGNSA. V shed 5 bases and J 4 bases; nucleotides not matched to a gene: 6. The CDR3 loop spans 14 amino acids. Assay used: immunoSEQ multiplex PCR; TCRdb lists only in-frame clones, some missing. Among over 400,000 clones listed, over 80% were seen once. The receptor comes from a person aged 18-65 years who received the Ad26.COV2.S COVID-19 vaccine or a placebo. Specimen: peripheral blood, collected in a trial of Ad26.COV2.S vaccine versus placebo. The chain employs TRBV7-2 and TRBJ2-5, with TRBD1 identical over 8 bases. For the CDR3, the DNA is TGTGCCAGCAGCCCAGACAGGGGAGGAGAGACCCAGTACTTC. Protein sequence: CASSPDRGGETQYF.